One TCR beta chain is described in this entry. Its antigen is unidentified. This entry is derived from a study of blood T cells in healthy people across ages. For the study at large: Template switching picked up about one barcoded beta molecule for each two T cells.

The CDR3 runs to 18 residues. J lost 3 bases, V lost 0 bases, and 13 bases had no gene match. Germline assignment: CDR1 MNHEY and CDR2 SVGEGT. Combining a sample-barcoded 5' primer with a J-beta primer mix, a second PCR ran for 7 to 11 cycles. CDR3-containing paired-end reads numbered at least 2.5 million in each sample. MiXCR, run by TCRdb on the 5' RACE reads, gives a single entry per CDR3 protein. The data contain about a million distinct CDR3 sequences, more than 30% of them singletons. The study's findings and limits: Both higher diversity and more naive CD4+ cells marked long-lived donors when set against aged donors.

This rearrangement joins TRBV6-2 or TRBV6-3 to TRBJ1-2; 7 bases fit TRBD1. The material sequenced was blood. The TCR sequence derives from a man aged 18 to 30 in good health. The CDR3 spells CASSYSIYKGQTDYGYTF. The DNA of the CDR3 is TGTGCCAGCAGTTACTCGATTTATAAGGGACAGACCGACTATGGCTACACCTTC.